This T cell receptor beta chain was found in a study of cytomegalovirus exposure and HLA in healthy donors. This CDR3 comprises 12 residues. Per the germline V gene, CDR1 is SGDLS and CDR2 is YYNGEE. V lost 10 bases and J lost 4, with 11 bases in between. PCR used 60 Vbeta primers and 13 Jbeta primers. TCRdb's copy holds only in-frame clones and misses some; the assay was immunoSEQ multiplex PCR. Of 80,000 to 95,000 clones in the sample, around 79% are singletons; the top ten hold approximately 14%. Material: PBMCs. The clonotype originates from a woman aged 40 to 50 in good health and CMV-seropositive. The J gene is TRBJ1-4, the V gene TRBV9, with TRBD1 as a possible D gene (5 bases). CDR3 region: CASGQHNEKLFF. CDR3 DNA: TGTGCCTCCGGACAACATAATGAAAAACTGTTTTTT.